This T cell receptor beta chain was captured by sequencing in a study of OX40 agonist ivuxolimab in advanced cancers. Study-wide context: The dose-escalation cohort had hepatocellular carcinoma, melanoma, renal cell or head and neck cancer. General observations from the study: Expanded clones were, on average, more numerous among CD8+ T cells than CD4+.

Only in-frame clones appear in the TCRdb table, and some are missing; sequencing was by immunoSEQ multiplex PCR. The sample holds about 28,000 clones, roughly 80% seen once. With respect to this clone: The antigen is unknown.

The clonotype originates from an adult with an advanced solid tumor such as melanoma, head and neck, liver or kidney cancer. The starting material was CD4+ or CD8+ T cells sorted from blood, obtained in a trial of the OX40 agonist ivuxolimab.

CDR3 loop: CASEGVLQNTGELFF. The CDR3, as DNA: TGTGCCAGCGAGGGAGTTTTACAGAACACCGGGGAGCTGTTTTTT. This chain uses TRBV25-1 with TRBJ2-2; D is perhaps TRBD2 (5 bases). Germline assignment: CDR1 MGHDK and CDR2 SYGVNS. The CDR3 runs to 15 residues. V was trimmed by 8 bases and J by 1 base, leaving 14 bases between them.